This is a list of T cell receptor beta chains from one sample in a study of OX40 agonist ivuxolimab in advanced cancers. The table came from immunoSEQ multiplex PCR; TCRdb's copy has only in-frame clones and leaves some out. The sample carries about 30,000 clones, about nine tenths recorded once. Sequenced here: CD4+ or CD8+ T cells sorted from blood, sampled in a trial of the OX40 agonist ivuxolimab. Receptor source: an adult with an advanced solid tumor such as melanoma, head and neck, liver or kidney cancer. Both conserved end residues are part of each CDR3. The D gene is left open where the match is weak. A row's size may be missing; if present it is once, few, many or a size class.

V gene: TRBV5-1
J gene: TRBJ2-5
CDR3 length: 15
clone size: NA
D gene: NA
CDR3 protein: CASSSPLDREETQYF
CDR3 DNA: TGCGCCAGCAGCTCCCCCTTGGACAGAGAAGAGACCCAGTACTTC

V gene: TRBV19
J gene: TRBJ2-7
CDR3 length: 15
clone size: NA
D gene: TRBD1
CDR3 protein: CASSISDRPFYEQYF
CDR3 DNA: TGTGCCAGTAGTATATCGGACAGGCCCTTCTACGAGCAGTACTTC

V gene: TRBV30
J gene: TRBJ2-7
CDR3 length: 14
clone size: NA
D gene: NA
CDR3 protein: CAWRARGLGNEQYF
CDR3 DNA: TGTGCCTGGAGGGCCAGAGGGTTAGGGAACGAGCAGTACTTC

V gene: TRBV7-9
J gene: TRBJ2-7
CDR3 length: 14
clone size: NA
D gene: TRBD2
CDR3 protein: CASSLSGSFGEQYF
CDR3 DNA: TGTGCCAGCAGCTTAAGCGGGAGTTTTGGCGAGCAGTACTTC

V gene: TRBV4-1
J gene: TRBJ2-7
CDR3 length: 16
clone size: NA
D gene: NA
CDR3 protein: CASSQESDWPTYEQYF
CDR3 DNA: TGCGCCAGCAGCCAAGAGAGTGACTGGCCAACCTACGAGCAGTACTTC

V gene: TRBV11-3
J gene: TRBJ2-1
CDR3 length: 16
clone size: NA
D gene: TRBD2
CDR3 protein: CASSPRTSGSYNEQFF
CDR3 DNA: TGTGCCAGCAGCCCAAGGACTAGCGGGTCCTACAATGAGCAGTTCTTC

V gene: TRBV19
J gene: TRBJ1-1
CDR3 length: 15
clone size: NA
D gene: TRBD1
CDR3 protein: CASSMTGGMNTEAFF
CDR3 DNA: TGTGCCAGTAGTATGACAGGGGGGATGAACACTGAAGCTTTCTTT

V gene: TRBV5-2
J gene: TRBJ2-1
CDR3 length: 13
clone size: NA
D gene: NA
CDR3 protein: CASSQDFHNEQFF
CDR3 DNA: TGCGCCAGCAGCCAAGATTTTCATAATGAGCAGTTCTTC

V gene: TRBV5-4
J gene: TRBJ2-7
CDR3 length: 14
clone size: NA
D gene: TRBD2
CDR3 protein: CASSFGAGGYEQYF
CDR3 DNA: TGTGCCAGCAGCTTTGGAGCGGGAGGCTACGAGCAGTACTTC

V gene: TRBV7-8
J gene: TRBJ2-7
CDR3 length: 15
clone size: NA
D gene: NA
CDR3 protein: CASSFGLGSSYEQYF
CDR3 DNA: TGTGCCAGCAGCTTTGGACTCGGAAGCTCCTACGAGCAGTACTTC

V gene: TRBV19
J gene: TRBJ1-5
CDR3 length: 15
clone size: NA
D gene: NA
CDR3 protein: CASSMSHTVGQPQHF
CDR3 DNA: TGTGCCAGTAGTATGTCCCACACGGTGGGCCAGCCCCAGCATTTT

V gene: TRBV11-2
J gene: TRBJ2-7
CDR3 length: 14
clone size: NA
D gene: NA
CDR3 protein: CASSLLKVAYEQYF
CDR3 DNA: TGTGCCAGCAGCTTATTAAAGGTCGCCTACGAGCAGTACTTC

V gene: TRBV9
J gene: TRBJ1-1
CDR3 length: 14
clone size: NA
D gene: TRBD1
CDR3 protein: CASSVGTGGTEAFF
CDR3 DNA: TGTGCCAGCAGCGTGGGGACAGGGGGCACTGAAGCTTTCTTT

V gene: TRBV7-2
J gene: TRBJ2-1
CDR3 length: 14
clone size: NA
D gene: NA
CDR3 protein: CASSSRGSYNEQFF
CDR3 DNA: TGTGCCAGCAGCTCGCGGGGATCCTACAATGAGCAGTTCTTC

V gene: TRBV7-9
J gene: TRBJ2-5
CDR3 length: 13
clone size: few
D gene: TRBD2
CDR3 protein: CASSPGLDETQYF
CDR3 DNA: TGTGCCAGCAGCCCGGGACTAGACGAGACCCAGTACTTC

V gene: TRBV20-1
J gene: TRBJ2-1
CDR3 length: 11
clone size: NA
D gene: TRBD2
CDR3 protein: CSVTSGREQFF
CDR3 DNA: TGCAGTGTCACTAGCGGGAGAGAGCAGTTCTTC

V gene: TRBV30
J gene: TRBJ2-3
CDR3 length: 14
clone size: NA
D gene: TRBD2
CDR3 protein: CAWSGAGVVDTQYF
CDR3 DNA: TGTGCCTGGAGTGGGGCGGGAGTCGTAGATACGCAGTATTTT

V gene: TRBV19
J gene: TRBJ1-5
CDR3 length: 13
clone size: NA
D gene: TRBD1
CDR3 protein: CATRTGGNQPQHF
CDR3 DNA: TGTGCCACGAGGACAGGGGGAAATCAGCCCCAGCATTTT

V gene: TRBV6-5
J gene: TRBJ2-5
CDR3 length: 16
clone size: NA
D gene: TRBD1
CDR3 protein: CASSYDDRGSAETQYF
CDR3 DNA: TGTGCCAGCAGTTACGACGACAGGGGGTCTGCAGAGACCCAGTACTTC

V gene: TRBV11-3
J gene: TRBJ2-7
CDR3 length: 16
clone size: NA
D gene: TRBD2
CDR3 protein: CASSRTKGLAGVEQYF
CDR3 DNA: TGTGCCAGCAGCCGCACGAAAGGACTAGCGGGAGTCGAGCAGTACTTC

V gene: TRBV5-1
J gene: TRBJ2-7
CDR3 length: 17
clone size: NA
D gene: TRBD2
CDR3 protein: CASSIRTSGGATYEQYF
CDR3 DNA: TGCGCCAGCAGCATACGGACTAGCGGAGGGGCCACCTACGAGCAGTACTTC

V gene: TRBV6-1
J gene: TRBJ2-1
CDR3 length: 18
clone size: NA
D gene: TRBD2
CDR3 protein: CASSDLGTSGAIYNEQFF
CDR3 DNA: TGTGCCAGCAGTGACCTGGGGACTAGCGGAGCGATATACAATGAGCAGTTCTTC

V gene: TRBV19
J gene: TRBJ1-5
CDR3 length: 15
clone size: once
D gene: NA
CDR3 protein: CASSPPGFSNQPQHF
CDR3 DNA: TGTGCCAGTAGTCCTCCAGGGTTTAGCAATCAGCCCCAGCATTTT

V gene: TRBV30
J gene: TRBJ2-7
CDR3 length: 13
clone size: NA
D gene: NA
CDR3 protein: CAWSAGQPYEQYF
CDR3 DNA: TGTGCCTGGAGTGCAGGGCAGCCCTACGAGCAGTACTTC

V gene: TRBV7-9
J gene: TRBJ2-7
CDR3 length: 16
clone size: medium-sized
D gene: NA
CDR3 protein: CASSATDDSDSYEQYF
CDR3 DNA: TGTGCCAGCAGCGCGACCGACGACAGTGACTCCTACGAGCAGTACTTC

V gene: TRBV15
J gene: TRBJ1-5
CDR3 length: 17
clone size: NA
D gene: TRBD1
CDR3 protein: CATSTSGTGGLLQPQHF
CDR3 DNA: TGTGCCACCAGCACGTCGGGGACAGGGGGCTTACTTCAGCCCCAGCATTTT

V gene: TRBV19
J gene: TRBJ2-5
CDR3 length: 17
clone size: NA
D gene: TRBD2
CDR3 protein: CASSIDRPAGGKETQYF
CDR3 DNA: TGTGCCAGTAGTATAGATCGTCCAGCGGGAGGTAAAGAGACCCAGTACTTC

V gene: TRBV14
J gene: TRBJ2-7
CDR3 length: 14
clone size: NA
D gene: TRBD2
CDR3 protein: CASSRTSGGSEQYF
CDR3 DNA: TGTGCCAGCAGCCGGACTAGCGGGGGGTCTGAGCAGTACTTC

V gene: TRBV27
J gene: TRBJ2-6
CDR3 length: 17
clone size: NA
D gene: NA
CDR3 protein: CASSPPGSRTGANVLTF
CDR3 DNA: TGTGCCAGCAGTCCGCCCGGTAGTCGTACTGGGGCCAACGTCCTGACTTTC

V gene: TRBV2
J gene: TRBJ2-3
CDR3 length: 15
clone size: NA
D gene: NA
CDR3 protein: CASPGDFSSTDTQYF
CDR3 DNA: TGTGCCAGCCCAGGGGACTTCTCTAGCACAGATACGCAGTATTTT

V gene: TRBV7-9
J gene: TRBJ2-7
CDR3 length: 13
clone size: few
D gene: TRBD1
CDR3 protein: CASSRQGLREQYF
CDR3 DNA: TGTGCCAGCAGCCGACAGGGCCTGCGGGAGCAGTACTTC

V gene: TRBV9
J gene: TRBJ2-7
CDR3 length: 15
clone size: NA
D gene: NA
CDR3 protein: CASSPRGGNPYEQYF
CDR3 DNA: TGTGCCAGCAGCCCCCGAGGGGGTAATCCCTACGAGCAGTACTTC

V gene: TRBV11-2
J gene: TRBJ2-5
CDR3 length: 17
clone size: once
D gene: TRBD2
CDR3 protein: CASSPTTSGRGRETQYF
CDR3 DNA: TGTGCCAGCAGCCCAACGACTAGCGGCAGGGGCAGAGAGACCCAGTACTTC

V gene: TRBV7-2
J gene: TRBJ2-7
CDR3 length: 17
clone size: NA
D gene: TRBD2
CDR3 protein: CASSPRTWASGTYEQYF
CDR3 DNA: TGTGCCAGCAGCCCAAGGACATGGGCTAGCGGAACCTACGAGCAGTACTTC

V gene: TRBV7-6
J gene: TRBJ2-1
CDR3 length: 17
clone size: few
D gene: TRBD2
CDR3 protein: CASSLKAPQREQDEQFF
CDR3 DNA: TGTGCCAGCAGCTTAAAAGCACCCCAGCGGGAGCAGGATGAGCAGTTCTTC

V gene: TRBV14
J gene: TRBJ1-1
CDR3 length: 15
clone size: NA
D gene: NA
CDR3 protein: CASSQLAGVITEAFF
CDR3 DNA: TGTGCCAGCAGCCAACTCGCAGGGGTAATCACTGAAGCTTTCTTT

V gene: TRBV7-6
J gene: TRBJ2-7
CDR3 length: 15
clone size: NA
D gene: TRBD2
CDR3 protein: CASSLGTSQVWEQYF
CDR3 DNA: TGTGCCAGCAGCTTAGGGACTAGCCAGGTCTGGGAGCAGTACTTC

V gene: TRBV6-5
J gene: TRBJ1-1
CDR3 length: 15
clone size: once
D gene: NA
CDR3 protein: CAEIGGAVSNAEAFF
CDR3 DNA: TGTGCCGAAATAGGGGGGGCCGTAAGTAACGCTGAAGCTTTCTTT

V gene: TRBV7-9
J gene: TRBJ2-4
CDR3 length: 11
clone size: NA
D gene: NA
CDR3 protein: CASSLSDVQYF
CDR3 DNA: TGTGCCAGCAGCCTCTCAGACGTTCAGTACTTC

V gene: TRBV5-4
J gene: TRBJ2-7
CDR3 length: 14
clone size: NA
D gene: TRBD1
CDR3 protein: CASSQPGQGYEQYF
CDR3 DNA: TGTGCCAGCAGTCAGCCGGGACAGGGCTACGAGCAGTACTTC

V gene: TRBV15
J gene: TRBJ1-5
CDR3 length: 15
clone size: NA
D gene: NA
CDR3 protein: CATSRARSSNQPQHF
CDR3 DNA: TGTGCCACCAGCAGAGCCAGGAGTAGCAATCAGCCCCAGCATTTT

V gene: TRBV27
J gene: TRBJ2-1
CDR3 length: 14
clone size: NA
D gene: NA
CDR3 protein: CASSPKPFGYEQFF
CDR3 DNA: TGTGCCAGCAGTCCTAAGCCCTTTGGTTATGAGCAGTTCTTC

V gene: TRBV6-1
J gene: TRBJ1-1
CDR3 length: 18
clone size: NA
D gene: TRBD1
CDR3 protein: CASSGRADRGPLNTEAFF
CDR3 DNA: TGTGCCAGCAGTGGCCGCGCGGACAGGGGCCCTCTGAACACTGAAGCTTTCTTT

V gene: TRBV2
J gene: TRBJ1-4
CDR3 length: 15
clone size: once
D gene: TRBD1
CDR3 protein: CASSARQGANEKLFF
CDR3 DNA: TGTGCCAGCAGTGCCCGACAGGGGGCAAATGAAAAACTGTTTTTT

V gene: TRBV6-5
J gene: TRBJ2-7
CDR3 length: 15
clone size: NA
D gene: TRBD1
CDR3 protein: CASSSGTGRIYEQYF
CDR3 DNA: TGTGCCAGCAGTTCCGGGACAGGGAGAATCTACGAGCAGTACTTC

V gene: TRBV11-2
J gene: TRBJ2-2
CDR3 length: 14
clone size: NA
D gene: NA
CDR3 protein: CASKVDRHPGELFF
CDR3 DNA: TGTGCCAGCAAGGTTGACCGACATCCCGGGGAGCTGTTTTTT

V gene: TRBV25-1
J gene: TRBJ1-6
CDR3 length: 18
clone size: NA
D gene: TRBD1
CDR3 protein: CASSEWDSQSSYNSPLHF
CDR3 DNA: TGTGCCAGCAGTGAATGGGACAGCCAAAGCTCCTATAATTCACCCCTCCACTTT

V gene: TRBV7-9
J gene: TRBJ2-3
CDR3 length: 13
clone size: NA
D gene: NA
CDR3 protein: CASSWTRTDTQYF
CDR3 DNA: TGTGCCAGCAGTTGGACGCGCACAGATACGCAGTATTTT

V gene: TRBV20-1
J gene: TRBJ2-7
CDR3 length: 11
clone size: NA
D gene: NA
CDR3 protein: CSARTGYEQYF
CDR3 DNA: TGCAGTGCTAGGACTGGCTACGAGCAGTACTTC

V gene: TRBV5-5
J gene: TRBJ2-7
CDR3 length: 16
clone size: NA
D gene: NA
CDR3 protein: CASSAVSGDSSYEQYF
CDR3 DNA: TGTGCCAGCAGCGCTGTTTCAGGGGACTCTTCCTACGAGCAGTACTTC